Detailed here is one T cell receptor beta chain. Its antigen specificity is not known. Base qualities are not provided; no much larger clone lies one nucleotide away. The data stem from a study of Ad26.COV2.S vaccination and SARS-CoV-2 variants (dated by TCRdb to the early 2020s). Broadly, across the study: Sequencing of the TCRbeta repertoire served to evaluate the specificity and breadth of SARS-CoV-2-reactive T cell receptors following Ad26.COV2.S vaccination. The TCR-sequenced set comprised approximately 32 samples: about 19 Ad26.COV2.S vaccine recipients, 5 placebo recipients and 8 SARS-CoV-2 convalescent individuals. Findings and caveats that apply to the study as a whole: Ad26.COV2.S recipients had higher spike-specific TCR breadth than placebo recipients (P = 0.0014). The authors noted that the TCR breadth and depth analyses may have underestimated total T cell responses. Non-spike TCR breadth was comparable between vaccine and placebo recipients, consistent with the vaccine containing only spike. Substantial breadth of spike-specific CD8+ and CD4+ T cell responses was reported after vaccination.

The sample's time point, from its label and the paper: individuals recovered from natural SARS-CoV-2 infection. TCRbeta CDR3 regions were sequenced with the immunoSEQ Assay. After extraction, genomic DNA underwent amplification by bias-controlled multiplex PCR, followed by high-throughput sequencing. On the authors' methods: To quantify the absolute abundance of each unique TCRbeta CDR3 region, sequences were collapsed and filtered. T cell fraction was estimated by normalizing TCRbeta template counts to usable DNA, with usable DNA measured through amplification of reference genes found in all nucleated cells. Repertoire TCRs were annotated as SARS-CoV-2-specific when V gene, CDR3 amino acid sequence and J gene were exactly matched to a known reactive TCR set. The reference SARS-CoV-2 TCR set was obtained from MIRA and was filtered for enrichment in COVID-19-positive ImmuneCODE repertoires, whereby public or cross-reactive TCRs were removed. Based on the MIRA antigens, annotated TCRs were further analysed at the level of specific ORF or position within ORF. Breadth was defined as the number of annotated unique rearrangements divided by the total number of unique productive rearrangements, and depth was defined as the summed frequency of the annotated unique rearrangements. Group comparisons of TCR breadth used two-sided Wilcoxon rank-sum tests. TCRdb retrieved this table from immuneACCESS and kept in-frame rearrangements only. Not all clones are present; in checked studies, unresolved V genes account for under half, and no reason is known for the remainder. Clonal size and the V and J genes are those of that table, whereas D and trimming came from the DNA. The sample table records about 350,000 clones; 92% of these occur just once. The ten largest clones represent 3.5% to 4.5% of the sample.

Including the terminal cysteine and phenylalanine, the CDR3 comprises 15 residues. Here the CDR3 DNA is all that survives: 45 bases in frame from base 1. CDR1 and CDR2, looked up from the germline V gene, are MNHEY and SVGAGI. Trimming at the junction amounts to 6 bases on V and 3 bases on J, and the germline ends lie 14 bases apart. The rearrangement joined TRBV6-5 to TRBJ1-4; the D gene assignment is ambiguous. The starting material was peripheral blood, obtained after recovery from COVID-19. The clonotype comes from a human donor who had recovered from COVID-19. For the CDR3, the sequence is CASRKRADSNEKLFF. The base sequence is TGTGCCAGCAGGAAAAGGGCAGATTCTAATGAAAAACTGTTTTTT.